A selection of T cell receptor beta chains follows, all from one sample in a study of blood T cell repertoires in COVID-19. Profiled with immunoSEQ multiplex PCR; TCRdb holds only in-frame clones, not every one. This sample has under 100,000 clones, with roughly 80% found just once. The material sequenced was peripheral blood. The receptors here all came from an older man with active or convalescent COVID-19. CDR3s include the opening cysteine and the closing phenylalanine or tryptophan. The D gene is left open where the match is weak. A row's size may be missing; if present it is once, few, many or a size class.

j_call | v_call | d_call | clone_size | cdr3_nt | cdr3_aa
TRBJ2-2 | TRBV24-1 | TRBD1 | . | TGTGCCACTACTCGACAGGGGAACGCCGGGGAGCTGTTTTTT | CATTRQGNAGELFF
TRBJ1-1 | TRBV19 | TRBD1 | . | TGTGCCAGTAGTAGGGACAGAGGCTTGGGACAGGGGGCTTGGCCTGGAGCTTTCTTT | CASSRDRGLGQGAWPGAFF
TRBJ2-5 | TRBV5-6 | TRBD1 | . | TGTGCCAGCAGCCCCTCAGGGGGCCAAGAGACCCAGTACTTC | CASSPSGGQETQYF
TRBJ1-4 | TRBV10-3 | TRBD1 | . | TGTGCCATCAGTGACCCGGGGACAGCCGAAGGGAATGAAAAACTGTTTTTT | CAISDPGTAEGNEKLFF
TRBJ2-1 | TRBV6-4 | TRBD2 | . | TGTGCCAGCAGTGACACCGGACTAGCGGGGGGTTACAATGAGCAGTTCTTC | CASSDTGLAGGYNEQFF
TRBJ1-1 | TRBV5-4 | . | . | TGTGCCAGCAGCCCGGAGGGGGGGCCCAGGACTGAAGCTTTCTTT | CASSPEGGPRTEAFF
TRBJ2-7 | TRBV6-6 | . | . | TGTGCCAGCTCTTCTCAATCGCGGGACTGGCGGGAGCAGTACTTC | CASSSQSRDWREQYF
TRBJ2-7 | TRBV5-6 | . | few | TGTGCCAGCAGCTCCCTGGGGACCCAGAGCAGGGGAGAGCAGTACTTC | CASSSLGTQSRGEQYF
TRBJ2-3 | TRBV7-9 | . | . | TGTGCCAGCAGCTCTGGGGGGACGTGGGCAGATACGCAGTATTTT | CASSSGGTWADTQYF
TRBJ1-4 | TRBV4-1 | . | . | TGCGCCAGCAGCCAAGCGGCAGGGGAGAATGAAAAACTGTTTTTT | CASSQAAGENEKLFF
TRBJ1-5 | TRBV6-5 | . | . | TGTGCCAGCAGACAGGGAGATGATAGCAATCAGCCCCAGCATTTT | CASRQGDDSNQPQHF
TRBJ1-1 | TRBV5-1 | . | . | TGCGCCAGCAGCGCGCCTCTTGGGAGCACTGAAGCTTTCTTT | CASSAPLGSTEAFF
TRBJ1-3 | TRBV1 | . | . | TGCACCAGCAGCCAGAGTAGGACATCCTCATTTAGCTCTGGAAACACCATATATTTT | CTSSQSRTSSFSSGNTIYF
TRBJ1-4 | TRBV7-2 | TRBD1 | . | TGTGCCAGCAGCTTAGAGGCGGTGGGGGGACAGAGTGGGGAAAAACTGTTTTTT | CASSLEAVGGQSGEKLFF
TRBJ2-1 | TRBV15 | . | few | TGTGCCACCAGCAGGTCTACTTCTGCCCCAAATGAGCAGTTCTTC | CATSRSTSAPNEQFF
TRBJ1-5 | TRBV5-6 | . | . | TGTGCCAGCAGCTTGTTTTCGTATAGCAATCAGCCCCAGCATTTT | CASSLFSYSNQPQHF
TRBJ1-1 | TRBV12-3/TRBV12-4 | . | . | TGTGCCAGCCGTCCCCTGAGGAACACTGAAGCTTTCTTT | CASRPLRNTEAFF
TRBJ1-5 | TRBV7-9 | TRBD1 | few | TGTGCCAGCAGCCCGTCGACAGGGGGCAATCAGCCCCAGCATTTT | CASSPSTGGNQPQHF
TRBJ1-5 | TRBV2 | . | . | TGTGCCAGCAGGAGACAGACCATTAGCAATCAGCCCCAGCATTTT | CASRRQTISNQPQHF
TRBJ2-1 | TRBV5-1 | . | . | TGCGCCAGCAGCTTAGGGGATTACAATGAGCAGTTCTTC | CASSLGDYNEQFF
TRBJ2-2 | TRBV30 | TRBD1 | . | TGTGCCTGGATAGGGCGGCAGGGGGCCCTCACCGGGGAGCTGTTTTTT | CAWIGRQGALTGELFF
TRBJ2-7 | TRBV5-8 | TRBD1 | . | TGTGCCAGCAGCTACAGGGGGGCGCTTCACGAGCAGTACTTC | CASSYRGALHEQYF
TRBJ1-2 | TRBV5-4 | . | medium-sized | TGTGCCAGCAACCGGGGTGGAGGGCTGAAGAACGGCTACACCTTC | CASNRGGGLKNGYTF
TRBJ2-6 | TRBV23-1 | . | . | TGCGCCAGCAGCCAGGCGGGGGCCAACGTCCTGACTTTC | CASSQAGANVLTF
TRBJ1-6 | TRBV11-2 | TRBD1 | . | TGTGCCAGCAGCTTAGATCGGGGGACAGGGACCAAAGCCCTCCACTTT | CASSLDRGTGTKALHF
TRBJ1-5 | TRBV18 | TRBD1 | . | TGTGCCAGCTCACCGGCGACAGGGGGGAATCAGCCCCAGCATTTT | CASSPATGGNQPQHF
TRBJ1-5 | TRBV6-5 | . | . | TGTGCCAGCAGCTCACGGGCAGGGTATGATCAGCCCCAGCATTTT | CASSSRAGYDQPQHF
TRBJ1-2 | TRBV7-8 | . | . | TGTGCCAGCAGCTTAGGTCCAAGCCACTATGGCTACACCTTC | CASSLGPSHYGYTF
TRBJ1-1 | TRBV19 | . | . | TGTGCCAGTAGTGGGTACGGGGGCACTGAAGCTTTCTTT | CASSGYGGTEAFF
TRBJ2-2 | TRBV12-3/TRBV12-4 | TRBD1 | . | TGTGCCAGCCGGACAGGGCCCACCGGGGAGCTGTTTTTT | CASRTGPTGELFF
TRBJ2-1 | TRBV6-4 | TRBD2 | . | TGTGCCAGCCGGACTAGCGGGTCAAGGGGTGAGCAGTTCTTC | CASRTSGSRGEQFF
TRBJ1-1 | TRBV6-5 | TRBD1 | . | TGTGCCAGCAGTTACCGACAGGGGGAGGCTGAAGCTTTCTTT | CASSYRQGEAEAFF
TRBJ2-1 | TRBV7-9 | . | . | TGTGCCAGCAGCTTATACGGGGGCTCCTACAATGAGCAGTTCTTC | CASSLYGGSYNEQFF
TRBJ1-1 | TRBV4-1 | . | once | TGCGCCAGCTCTAGGGGCACTGAAGCTTTCTTT | CASSRGTEAFF
TRBJ2-1 | TRBV7-3 | TRBD1 | . | TGTGCCAGCAGCCTCGGGACAGGGGTCTTAAATGAGCAGTTCTTC | CASSLGTGVLNEQFF
TRBJ2-1 | TRBV4-3 | . | . | TGCGCCAGCAGCCAAGCAAGCTTCAAAAACAATGAGCAGTTCTTC | CASSQASFKNNEQFF
TRBJ1-2 | TRBV10-1 | . | . | TGCGCCAGCAGTGAGCCCAGCTACAGGGTTAACTATGGCTACACCTTC | CASSEPSYRVNYGYTF
TRBJ1-2 | TRBV18 | TRBD1 | . | TGTGCCAGCTCACCTGGACAGGGGTCTGACTATGGCTACACCTTC | CASSPGQGSDYGYTF
TRBJ1-6 | TRBV6-6 | . | . | TGTGCCAGCAGTTACTCCGGGGTTAATTCACCCCTCCACTTT | CASSYSGVNSPLHF
TRBJ1-1 | TRBV9 | . | few | TGTGCCAGCAGCCCGAGCCGGGGGGTGGGATACGAAGCTTTCTTT | CASSPSRGVGYEAFF
TRBJ1-2 | TRBV29-1 | . | . | TGCAGCGTTGAAGTAGTCGGGGGCTACACCTTC | CSVEVVGGYTF
TRBJ2-1 | TRBV27 | . | few | TGTGCCAGCAGTCCCCAGGGGCCTGTGTCCTACAATGAGCAGTTCTTC | CASSPQGPVSYNEQFF
TRBJ1-6 | TRBV11-1 | . | . | TGTGCCAGCAGCTTAAGAGGAGGACAGCCGAATTCACCCCTCCACTTT | CASSLRGGQPNSPLHF
TRBJ1-2 | TRBV5-4 | TRBD1 | . | TGTGCCAGCAGCTTTCCCACCCCGGGGACAGGGGGATACTATGGCTACACCTTC | CASSFPTPGTGGYYGYTF
TRBJ2-5 | TRBV5-1 | . | . | TGCGCCAGCAGCCAGCAAGAGACCCAGTACTTC | CASSQQETQYF
TRBJ2-5 | TRBV5-4 | . | once | TGTGCCAGCAGCCCGGGGGGCGGGTACCAAGAGACCCAGTACTTC | CASSPGGGYQETQYF
TRBJ2-3 | TRBV3-1/TRBV3-2 | . | . | TGTGCCAGCAGCCCTTCCCGACTAGGGGCAGATACGCAGTATTTT | CASSPSRLGADTQYF
TRBJ1-2 | TRBV5-6 | TRBD1 | . | TGTGCCAGCAGCCTACTGGACAGGGGAGCCTATGGCTACACCTTC | CASSLLDRGAYGYTF
TRBJ1-5 | TRBV5-1 | TRBD1 | . | TGCGCCAGCAGCTTGGGACAGGGGGCCAATCAGCCCCAGCATTTT | CASSLGQGANQPQHF
TRBJ1-6 | TRBV3-1/TRBV3-2 | TRBD1 | . | TGTGCCAGCAGCCAAGGGGACAGGGATTCACCCCTCCACTTT | CASSQGDRDSPLHF
TRBJ1-2 | TRBV10-3 | TRBD1 | . | TGTGCCATCAGTGGCCTTCAGGGGGGAGCGGATGGCTACACCTTC | CAISGLQGGADGYTF
TRBJ2-3 | TRBV5-1 | TRBD1 | once | TGCGCCAGCAGCCCCGGACAGGGAACAGATACGCAGTATTTT | CASSPGQGTDTQYF
TRBJ1-2 | TRBV7-2 | . | . | TGTGCCAGCAGCGAGTCGGTCGGGGGGGAGAACTATGGCTACACCTTC | CASSESVGGENYGYTF
TRBJ2-7 | TRBV6-5 | . | . | TGTGCCAGCAACCCTGGACAAGTCCTCGGCGAGCAGTACTTC | CASNPGQVLGEQYF
TRBJ2-7 | TRBV6-5 | TRBD1 | . | TGTGCCAGCACCGACGGGACAGGGGAGTCCGGGGAGCAGTACTTC | CASTDGTGESGEQYF